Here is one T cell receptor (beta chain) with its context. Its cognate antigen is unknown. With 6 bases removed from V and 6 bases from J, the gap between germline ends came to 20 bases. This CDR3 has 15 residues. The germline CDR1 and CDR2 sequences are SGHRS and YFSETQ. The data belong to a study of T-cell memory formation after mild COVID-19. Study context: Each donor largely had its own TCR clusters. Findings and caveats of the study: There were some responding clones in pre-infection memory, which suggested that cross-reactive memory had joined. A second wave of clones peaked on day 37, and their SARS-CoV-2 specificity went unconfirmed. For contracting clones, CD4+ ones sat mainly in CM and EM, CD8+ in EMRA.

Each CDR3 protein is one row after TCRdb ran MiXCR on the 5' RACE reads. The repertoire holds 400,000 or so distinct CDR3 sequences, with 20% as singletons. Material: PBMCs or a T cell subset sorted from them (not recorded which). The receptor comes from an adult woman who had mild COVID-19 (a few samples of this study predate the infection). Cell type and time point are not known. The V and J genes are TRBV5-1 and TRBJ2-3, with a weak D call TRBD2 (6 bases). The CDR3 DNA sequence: TGCGCCAGCATGCTTGCCCCCGGAGGGGCTGATACGCAGTATTTT. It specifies CASMLAPGGADTQYF. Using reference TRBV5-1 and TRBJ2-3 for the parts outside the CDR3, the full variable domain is KAGVTQTPRYLIKTRGQQVTLSCSPISGHRSVSWYQQTPGQGLQFLFEYFSETQRNKGNFPGRFSGRQFSNSRSEMNVSTLELGDSALYLCASMLAPGGADTQYFGPGTRLTVL.